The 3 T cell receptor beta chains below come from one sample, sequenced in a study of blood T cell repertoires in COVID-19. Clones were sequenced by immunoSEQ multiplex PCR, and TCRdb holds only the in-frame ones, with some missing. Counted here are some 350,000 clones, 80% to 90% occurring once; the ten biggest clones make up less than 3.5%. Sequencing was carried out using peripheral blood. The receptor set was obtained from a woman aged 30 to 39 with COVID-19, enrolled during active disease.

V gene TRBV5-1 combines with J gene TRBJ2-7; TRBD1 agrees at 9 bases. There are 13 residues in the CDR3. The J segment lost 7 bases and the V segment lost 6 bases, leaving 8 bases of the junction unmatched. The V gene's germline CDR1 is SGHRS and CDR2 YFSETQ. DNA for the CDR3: TGCGCCAGCAACCCTACAGGGGGCTGGGAGCAGTACTTC. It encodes CASNPTGGWEQYF.

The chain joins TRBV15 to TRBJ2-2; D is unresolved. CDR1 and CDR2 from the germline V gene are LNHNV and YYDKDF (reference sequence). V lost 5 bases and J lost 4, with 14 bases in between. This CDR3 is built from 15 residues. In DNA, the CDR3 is TGTGCCACCAGCCCCCCCCCAACGGGCACCGGGGAGCTGTTTTTT. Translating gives CATSPPPTGTGELFF.

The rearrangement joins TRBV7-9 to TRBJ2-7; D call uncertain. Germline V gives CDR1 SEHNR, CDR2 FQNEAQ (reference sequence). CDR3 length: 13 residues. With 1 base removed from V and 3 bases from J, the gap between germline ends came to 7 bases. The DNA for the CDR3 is TGTGCCAGCAGCTTAGGCCTAGACTACGAGCAGTACTTC. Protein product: CASSLGLDYEQYF.